This T cell receptor (beta chain) was obtained from a study of cytomegalovirus exposure and HLA in healthy donors. As for the study in general: Among 398 genotyped donors, more than 65% fell in the Caucasian-associated ancestry cluster.

With 60 Vbeta and 13 Jbeta primers, the PCR was carried out. Using immunoSEQ multiplex PCR, the repertoire was profiled, and TCRdb retains in-frame clones only, with some absent. The sample holds about 130,000 clones; roughly 75% are singletons and the top ten take approximately 4.3%. Findings and limits, study-wide: Among TCR beta chains, those listed as cytomegalovirus-associated numbered about 150.

V gave up 3 bases and J gave up 2 bases; unmatched junction bases: 9. CDR1 and CDR2 (germline): LNHNV, YYDKDF (reference sequence). The CDR3 has 16 amino acids. On this clone itself: Its matching antigen is unknown.

The sequenced material came from PBMCs. The TCR comes from a man aged 25 to 40 in good health. This chain links TRBV15 with TRBJ2-7; 8 positions agree with TRBD2. Written as DNA, the CDR3 is TGTGCCACCAGCAGCCCAGAGCGGGAGTACCCCTACGAGCAGTACTTC. Protein sequence: CATSSPEREYPYEQYF.